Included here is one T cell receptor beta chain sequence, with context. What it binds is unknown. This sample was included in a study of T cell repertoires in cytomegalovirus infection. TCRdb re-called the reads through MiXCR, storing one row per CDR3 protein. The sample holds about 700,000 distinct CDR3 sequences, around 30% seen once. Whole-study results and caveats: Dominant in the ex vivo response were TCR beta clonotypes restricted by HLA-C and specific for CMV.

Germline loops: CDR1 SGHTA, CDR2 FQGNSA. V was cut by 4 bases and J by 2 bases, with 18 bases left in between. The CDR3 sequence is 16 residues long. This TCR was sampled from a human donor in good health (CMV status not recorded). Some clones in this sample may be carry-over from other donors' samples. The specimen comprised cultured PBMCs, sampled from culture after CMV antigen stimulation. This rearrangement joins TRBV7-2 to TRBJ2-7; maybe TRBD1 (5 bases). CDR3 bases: TGTGCCAGCAGCTACAGACTGGGGCAGGGCCCCTACGAGCAGTACTTC. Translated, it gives CASSYRLGQGPYEQYF.